This T cell receptor (beta chain) came from a study of blood T cells in healthy people across ages. General study findings and limits: It was the long-lived donors that had more naive CD4+ cells and higher diversity than aged donors.

V was trimmed by 6 bases and J by 3 bases, leaving 18 bases between them. CDR1 MNHEY and CDR2 SVGAGI come from the germline V gene. This CDR3 region has 15 residues. PCR was performed a second time for roughly 7 to 12 cycles using a sample-barcoded 5' primer and a J-beta primer mix. TCRdb used MiXCR to reprocess the 5' RACE reads, holding one entry per CDR3 protein. Here the sample spans under 950,000 distinct CDR3 sequences, about a fifth being singletons. To note about this clonotype: Its specificity is unknown.

The chain uses TRBV6-5 and TRBJ2-7, with D unclear. Specimen: blood. This TCR was sampled from a man aged 65 to 79 in good health. CDR3 sequence: CASSPRRIPGYEQYF. In nucleotides, the CDR3 is TGTGCCAGCAGCCCGCGGCGGATACCTGGCTACGAGCAGTACTTC.